This TCR beta chain was observed in a study of shared clonotypes between healthy human individuals (dated by TCRdb to about 2020). Turning to the overall study: The cohort comprised a couple of women and a few men aged 18 to 49 years. Libraries were prepared and TCR repertoires were sequenced by different laboratories using diverse techniques, in order to increase sequencing depth and limit assay-specific biases. The study deeply sequenced blood TCR repertoires of five healthy adults to estimate repertoire size and the extent of clonotype sharing between individuals. Between about 0.8 and 9.5 billion PBMCs per donor were obtained by leukapheresis. For each donor, CD4 naive and CD4 memory were each run on three plates, CD8 naive on two plates, and CD8 memory on one plate.

Relative to germline, V is 5 bases shorter and J is 6 bases shorter, with 11 bases between their ends. From its cysteine to its phenylalanine, the CDR3 spans 13 amino acids. Only the CDR3 portion is preserved as DNA: 39 bases, with reading frame beginning at the first base. From the germline V gene, CDR1 is SGHNT and CDR2 is YENEEA. Using the deep immunoSEQ assay, multiplex PCR amplified TCR CDR3 regions from genomic DNA. Extracted genomic DNA from each cell subset was distributed evenly across all wells of several immunoSEQ 96-well plates, and each plate was treated as a replicate. Each replicate PCR for sorted subsets received approximately 200 ng genomic DNA, equal to roughly 30,000 T cell genomes. Purified libraries were measured with a Qubit 3.0 fluorometer, size-checked on a Bioanalyzer 2100, and measured again with the KAPA Library Quantification kit. Every immunoSEQ 96-well plate was sequenced on a separate single-read 150-cycle Illumina NextSeq 550 flow cell. The study's processing was this. Because the immunoSEQ output held only junctional sequences and lacked quality scores, the filtering could not match the filtering applied to full-length reads. Sequences were annotated with PyIR, a Python wrapper for IgBLAST v1.9, and V/J genes and CDR3 were assigned using IMGT germline references. Reads with weak V/J assignments (E-value above 1e-6), missing CDR3, stop codons, out-of-frame junctions, or ambiguous translated residues were removed. V3J clonotypes were defined by identical inferred V gene, J gene, and CDR3 amino acid sequence. Percentage overlap between repertoires was computed as shared unique clonotypes divided by the size of the smaller repertoire. Three approaches were used to assess repertoire richness: RTK rarefaction, the Chao1 estimator, and Recon v2.1 estimates of unobserved clonotypes. OLGA was used to compute generation probabilities for all TCRbeta clonotypes that the gDNA method yielded from a handful of donors. Not all clones reach the TCRdb copy of this immuneACCESS table, which keeps in-frame sequences only. Checked studies attribute under half of the gap to unresolved V genes and leave the rest unexplained. That table furnishes V, J and clone size, whereas the DNA furnished D and trimming. In all, the sample holds about 1 million clones, and around 74% of those were seen once. The ten largest account for less than 1.5% of the sample.

Donors were healthy HIV-negative adults with no recently reported acute infections or vaccinations. Every donor was a Caucasian adult living in Nashville, Tennessee, USA. CD4+ T cells were enriched by magnetic negative selection, after which naive cells were positively selected on CD45RA and the negative fraction was taken as the memory subset. Blood was obtained by leukapheresis, after which PBMCs were separated by Ficoll-Histopaque density gradient centrifugation and cryopreserved in liquid nitrogen vapor phase. Analytical flow cytometry was used to check the purity and quantity of every magnetically sorted T cell population. Genomic DNA was isolated from every sorted fraction and measured by UV absorbance on a Nanodrop 2000c. A note on this clone: Its antigen specificity is not known. Qualities for individual bases were not recorded, and no much larger clone is one base off.

Study-wide findings and limitations: Naive subsets generally had larger estimated clonotype richness than memory subsets. Sampling was restricted to blood, and TCR repertoires in tissues likely differ from the TCR repertoires found in blood. When a few donors were compared, the shared fraction of clonotypes was about 5.5% for naive CD4, 3% to 4% for naive CD8, roughly 2.3% for memory CD4, and 0.4% for memory CD8. Incomplete sequencing was indicated by rarefaction of sorted-subset datasets, despite the large sequencing depth. The genetic and exposure-history diversity represented was limited by the small number of donors. Compared with non-shared clonotypes, clonotypes shared by all four sorted-subset donors had higher generation probabilities. Based on pairwise subsampling, the degree of clonotype sharing among donors was expected to be affected by sequencing depth.

The sample consisted of memory CD4+ T cells sorted from blood. The cell subset or site label on this specimen signifies: CD45RA-negative fraction. This receptor was taken from a man aged 18 to 35 in good health. This sequence uses TRBV11-3 and TRBJ2-4; no D gene call is confident. The bases are TGTGCCAGCAGCCCGGATCGTGGAAACATTCAGTACTTC. It codes for CASSPDRGNIQYF.